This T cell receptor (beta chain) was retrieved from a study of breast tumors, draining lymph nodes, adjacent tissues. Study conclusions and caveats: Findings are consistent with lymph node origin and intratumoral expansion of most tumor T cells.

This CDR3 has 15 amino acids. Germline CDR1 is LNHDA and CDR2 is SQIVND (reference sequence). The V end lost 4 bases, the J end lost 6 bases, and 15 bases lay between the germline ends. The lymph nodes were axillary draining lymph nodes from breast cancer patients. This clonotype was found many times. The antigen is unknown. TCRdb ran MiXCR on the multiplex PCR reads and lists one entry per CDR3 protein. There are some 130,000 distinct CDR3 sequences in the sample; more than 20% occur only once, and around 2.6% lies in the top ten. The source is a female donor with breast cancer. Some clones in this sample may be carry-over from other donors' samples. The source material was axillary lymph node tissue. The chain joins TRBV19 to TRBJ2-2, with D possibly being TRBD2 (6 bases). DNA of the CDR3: TGTGCCAGTAGTACCCGAACGACTAGGGCCGGGGAGCTGTTTTTT. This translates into CASSTRTTRAGELFF. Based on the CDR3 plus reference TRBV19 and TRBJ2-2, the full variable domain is DGGITQSPKYLFRKEGQNVTLSCEQNLNHDAMYWYRQDPGQGLRLIYYSQIVNDFQKGDIAEGYSVSREKKESFPLTVTSAQKNPTAFYLCASSTRTTRAGELFFGEGSRLTVL.